This TCR beta chain was observed in a study of blood T cell repertoires in COVID-19 (dated by TCRdb to the early 2020s). In terms of the full investigation: Collaborator samples came from the United States, Italy and Spain and covered acute and convalescent phases of COVID-19. The prospective study material was composed of cDNA or gDNA derived from T cells, B-cell-depleted T cells, or PBMCs. Where available, HLA class I and class II types were taken from metadata supplied by the sample provider and were not determined by assay-based typing. The sample metadata nearly always contained a de-identified subject ID, COVID-19 status, age in years and sex. The repertoires were made available in a free public database intended to serve as a resource for research on the immune response to SARS-CoV-2. The samples were drawn from two sources: the first 160 participants of the ongoing ImmuneRACE study, and 1,000 to 1,500 subjects contributed by 6 global collaborators. Subjects who had been exposed to COVID-19, were actively infected with it, or had recovered from it provided the deeply sampled blood TCRbeta repertoires that made up the dataset.

The collaborating institutions used their own protocols to collect whole blood in K2EDTA tubes. Collaborator samples were shipped for TCRbeta analysis as frozen whole blood, isolated PBMCs, or DNA extracted from either sample type. As regards this clone: Its antigen remains unidentified. Per-base quality was not reported, and no clone a single base away is much larger than it.

Broad study findings and their caveats: Clinical and demographic metadata were provided uncurated, with the amount varying by source and participant.

The immunoSEQ Assay, a bias-controlled multiplex PCR, was used to amplify TCRbeta CDR3 regions from genomic DNA. The study's own analysis went as follows. The number of nucleated cells in each sample was estimated from the amplification of reference gene primers within the assay. To quantify the absolute abundance of each unique TCRbeta CDR3 rearrangement, sequence reads were collapsed and filtered. For each sample, productive Simpson clonality was calculated by taking the square root of Simpson's diversity index across productive rearrangements. TCRdb obtained this table from immuneACCESS and retained in-frame rearrangements with V and J assigned. These tables miss some clones; where compared with another copy, unresolved V genes account for less than half of the shortfall, and the remainder is unexplained. The DNA was the basis for D and trimming; V, J and clone size are from that table. The sample table holds a few hundred thousand clones, of which 80% to 90% were seen once. The ten biggest clones cover roughly 11% of the sample.

CDR3 length: 17 amino acids, cysteine to phenylalanine. CDR3 DNA only is kept here, 51 bases in frame from base 1. The germline V gene (reference sequence) specifies LNHNV as CDR1 and YYDKDF as CDR2. V gives up 3 bases and J gives up 9 bases, and the segment between their germline ends measures 24 bases. The sequenced sample consisted of peripheral blood. The V gene is TRBV15 and the J gene is TRBJ1-3; TRBD1 is a possible D gene, resting on 5 matching bases. The TCR was taken from a woman between 65 and 79 years old with acute or convalescent COVID-19. The sequenced DNA: TGTGCCACCAGCAGCGGACTGACGCGGGTGCGGGGCAGCACCATATATTTT. Its translation reads: CATSSGLTRVRGSTIYF.